This T cell receptor (beta chain) derives from a study of OX40 agonist ivuxolimab in advanced cancers. Study context: Three patients had partial responses: one hepatocellular carcinoma, two cutaneous melanoma. Study findings and constraints: Antigen specificity of clonally expanded peripheral T cells was not established.

The CDR3 runs 15 residues. Germline V gene sequence: CDR1 LNHDA, CDR2 SQIVND (reference sequence). V was pared by 4 bases and J by 0 bases, with 12 bases between. This clone was seen a handful of times. Antigen unknown. Patients were excluded for autoimmune disease history or systemic immunosuppression. The assay was immunoSEQ multiplex PCR, and TCRdb's table has in-frame clones only and misses some. The sample has around 15,000 clones, roughly three quarters seen once. The sample in question was CD4+ or CD8+ T cells sorted from blood, obtained in a trial of the OX40 agonist ivuxolimab. The sequence was obtained from an adult with an advanced solid tumor such as melanoma, head and neck, liver or kidney cancer. This chain links TRBV19 with TRBJ1-1; the D gene is possibly TRBD1 (5 bases). CDR3 sequence (DNA): TGTGCCAGTAGTAGTCCGGACATTTTGAACACTGAAGCTTTCTTT. Encoded protein: CASSSPDILNTEAFF.